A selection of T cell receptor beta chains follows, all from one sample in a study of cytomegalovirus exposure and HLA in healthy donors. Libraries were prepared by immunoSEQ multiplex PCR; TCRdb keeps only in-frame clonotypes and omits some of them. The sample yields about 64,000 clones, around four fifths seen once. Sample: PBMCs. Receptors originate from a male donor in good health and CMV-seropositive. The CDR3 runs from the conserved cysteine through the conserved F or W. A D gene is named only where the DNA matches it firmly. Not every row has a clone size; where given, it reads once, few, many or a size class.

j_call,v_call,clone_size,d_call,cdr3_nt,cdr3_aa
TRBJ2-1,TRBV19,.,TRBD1,TGTGCCAGTATGGTGACAGGGGGCCTGGGGAATGAGCAGTTCTTC,CASMVTGGLGNEQFF
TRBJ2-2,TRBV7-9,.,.,TGTGCCAGCAGCGATAGTGACACCGGGGAGCTGTTTTTT,CASSDSDTGELFF
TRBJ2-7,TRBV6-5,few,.,TGTGCCAGCCAACAACAGGGTGCCCACTCCTACGAGCAGTACTTC,CASQQQGAHSYEQYF
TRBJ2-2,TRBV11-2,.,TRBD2,TGTGCCAGCCTACTAGCGGGGAGCACCGGGGAGCTGTTTTTT,CASLLAGSTGELFF
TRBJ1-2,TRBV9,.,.,TGTGCCAGCAGCCCCATGGACTTAGGGCTTGGCTACACCTTC,CASSPMDLGLGYTF
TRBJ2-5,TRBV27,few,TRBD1,TGTGCCAGCAGTGGACAGGGGGCCGGAGAGACCCAGTACTTC,CASSGQGAGETQYF
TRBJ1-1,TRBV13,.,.,TGTGCCAGCAGCTTACCAGGTACGAACACTGAAGCTTTCTTT,CASSLPGTNTEAFF
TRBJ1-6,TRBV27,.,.,TGTGCCAGCAGTTTCAGGGTGTTAGGTAATTCACCCCTCCACTTT,CASSFRVLGNSPLHF
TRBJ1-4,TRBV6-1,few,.,TGTGCCAGCAGTGAAGCGAACAGGGTCTACGAAAAACTGTTTTTT,CASSEANRVYEKLFF
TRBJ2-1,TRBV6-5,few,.,TGTGCCAGCAGCCCCTTTGGTGGCGAGCAGTTCTTC,CASSPFGGEQFF
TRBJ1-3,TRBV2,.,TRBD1,TGTGCCAGCAGACGACCGGGACAGGGGGCAGCGTCTGGAAACACCATATATTTT,CASRRPGQGAASGNTIYF
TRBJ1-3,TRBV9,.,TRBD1,TGTGCCAGCAGCCAGGGACAGGGCCGATCTGGAAACACCATATATTTT,CASSQGQGRSGNTIYF
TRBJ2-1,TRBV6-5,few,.,TGTGCCAGCAGCCAGGGGAGCTCCTACAATGAGCAGTTCTTC,CASSQGSSYNEQFF